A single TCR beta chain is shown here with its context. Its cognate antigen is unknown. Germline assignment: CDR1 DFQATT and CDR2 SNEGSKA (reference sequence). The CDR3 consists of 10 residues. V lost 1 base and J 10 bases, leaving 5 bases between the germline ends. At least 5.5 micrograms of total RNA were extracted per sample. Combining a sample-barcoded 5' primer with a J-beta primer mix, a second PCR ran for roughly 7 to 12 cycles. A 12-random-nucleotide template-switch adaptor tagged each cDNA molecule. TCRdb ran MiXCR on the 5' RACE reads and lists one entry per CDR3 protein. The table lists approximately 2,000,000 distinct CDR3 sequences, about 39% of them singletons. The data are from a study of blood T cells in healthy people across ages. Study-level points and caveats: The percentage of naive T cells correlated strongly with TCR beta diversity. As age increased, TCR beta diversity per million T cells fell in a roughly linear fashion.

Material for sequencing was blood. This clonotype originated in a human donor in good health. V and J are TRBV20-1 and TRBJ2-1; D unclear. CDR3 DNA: TGCAGTGCTAGAGGGTTGGAGCAGTTCTTC. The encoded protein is CSARGLEQFF.